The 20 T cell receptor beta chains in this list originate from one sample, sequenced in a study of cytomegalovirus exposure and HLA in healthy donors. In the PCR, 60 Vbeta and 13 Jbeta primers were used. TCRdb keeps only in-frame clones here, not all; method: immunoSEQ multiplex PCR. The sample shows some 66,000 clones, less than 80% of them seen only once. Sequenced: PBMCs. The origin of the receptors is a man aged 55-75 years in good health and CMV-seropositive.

The DNA of the CDR3 is TGTGCCAGCAGCGTGACAGCTAACACTGAAGCTTTCTTT. It codes for CASSVTANTEAFF. The rearrangement uses TRBV9 and TRBJ1-1, with a tentative D call TRBD1 (5 bases). Trimming shortened V by 2 bases and J by 2 bases, and 7 bases separated the two germline ends. This CDR3 has 13 residues. Germline assignment: CDR1 SGDLS and CDR2 YYNGEE.

The DNA of the CDR3 is TGTGCCAGCAGTTCTGACTTGACTACGCAGTATTTT. This sequence encodes CASSSDLTTQYF. The chain is built from TRBV7-8 and TRBJ2-3, with no clear D. The CDR3 extends over 12 amino acids. The germline gives CDR1 SGHVS, CDR2 FQNEAQ. Trimming shortened V by 6 bases and J by 8 bases, and 12 bases separated the two germline ends.

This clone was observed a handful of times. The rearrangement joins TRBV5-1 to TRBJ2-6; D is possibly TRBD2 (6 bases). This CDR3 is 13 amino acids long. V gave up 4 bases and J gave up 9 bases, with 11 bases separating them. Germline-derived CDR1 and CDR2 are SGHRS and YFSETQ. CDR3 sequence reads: CASSEGLDNVLTF. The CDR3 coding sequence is TGCGCCAGCAGCGAGGGACTTGACAACGTCCTGACTTTC. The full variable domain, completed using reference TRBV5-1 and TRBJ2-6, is KAGVTQTPRYLIKTRGQQVTLSCSPISGHRSVSWYQQTPGQGLQFLFEYFSETQRNKGNFPGRFSGRQFSNSRSEMNVSTLELGDSALYLCASSEGLDNVLTFGAGSRLTVL.

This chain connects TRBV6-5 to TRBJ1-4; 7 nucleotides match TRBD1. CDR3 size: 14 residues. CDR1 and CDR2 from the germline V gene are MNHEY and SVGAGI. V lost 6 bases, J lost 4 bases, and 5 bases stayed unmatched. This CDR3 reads CASRQTGINEKLFF. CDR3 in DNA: TGTGCCAGCAGGCAGACAGGGATTAATGAAAAACTGTTTTTT.

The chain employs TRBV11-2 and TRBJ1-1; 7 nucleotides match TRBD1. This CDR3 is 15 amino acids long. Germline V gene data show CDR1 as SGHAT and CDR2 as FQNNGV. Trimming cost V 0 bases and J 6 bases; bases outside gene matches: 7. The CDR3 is CASSLESGGYAEAFF. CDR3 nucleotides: TGTGCCAGCAGCTTAGAATCAGGGGGATACGCTGAAGCTTTCTTT.

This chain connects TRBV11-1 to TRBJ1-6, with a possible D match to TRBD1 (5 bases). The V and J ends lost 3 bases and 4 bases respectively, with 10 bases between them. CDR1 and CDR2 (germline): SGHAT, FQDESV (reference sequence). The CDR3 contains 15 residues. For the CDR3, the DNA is TGTGCCAGCAGCTTGGATTCAGGGTATAATTCACCCCTCCACTTT. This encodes CASSLDSGYNSPLHF.

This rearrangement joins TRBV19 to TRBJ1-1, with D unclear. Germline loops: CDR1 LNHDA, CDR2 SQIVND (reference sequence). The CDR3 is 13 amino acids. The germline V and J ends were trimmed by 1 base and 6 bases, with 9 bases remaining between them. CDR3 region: CASSIGRVSEAFF. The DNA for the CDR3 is TGTGCCAGTAGTATAGGGAGGGTATCTGAAGCTTTCTTT.

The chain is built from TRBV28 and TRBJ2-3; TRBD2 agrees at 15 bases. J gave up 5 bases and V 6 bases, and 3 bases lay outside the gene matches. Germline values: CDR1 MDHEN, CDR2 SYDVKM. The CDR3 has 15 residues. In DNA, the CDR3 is TGTGCCAGCAGACGGACTAGCGGGAGGGTAGATACGCAGTATTTT. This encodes CASRRTSGRVDTQYF. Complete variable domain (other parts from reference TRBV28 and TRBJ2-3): DVKVTQSSRYLVKRTGEKVFLECVQDMDHENMFWYRQDPGLGLRLIYFSYDVKMKEKGDIPEGYSVSREKKERFSLILESASTNQTSMYLCASRRTSGRVDTQYFGPGTRLTVL.

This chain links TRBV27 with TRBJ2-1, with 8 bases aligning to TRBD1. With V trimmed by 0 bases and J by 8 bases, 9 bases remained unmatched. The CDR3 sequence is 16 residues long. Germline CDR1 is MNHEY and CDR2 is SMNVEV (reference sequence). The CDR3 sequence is CASSLSRTGRTDEQFF. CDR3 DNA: TGTGCCAGCAGTTTATCGCGGACAGGGAGGACAGATGAGCAGTTCTTC.

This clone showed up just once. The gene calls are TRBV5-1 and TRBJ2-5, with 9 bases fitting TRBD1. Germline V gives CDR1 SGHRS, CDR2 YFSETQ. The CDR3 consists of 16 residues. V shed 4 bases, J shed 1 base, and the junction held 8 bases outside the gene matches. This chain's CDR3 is CASSLGQGSRQETQYF. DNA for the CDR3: TGCGCCAGCAGCCTGGGACAGGGAAGTCGCCAAGAGACCCAGTACTTC. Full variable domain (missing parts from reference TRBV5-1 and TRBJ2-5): KAGVTQTPRYLIKTRGQQVTLSCSPISGHRSVSWYQQTPGQGLQFLFEYFSETQRNKGNFPGRFSGRQFSNSRSEMNVSTLELGDSALYLCASSLGQGSRQETQYFGPGTRLLVL.

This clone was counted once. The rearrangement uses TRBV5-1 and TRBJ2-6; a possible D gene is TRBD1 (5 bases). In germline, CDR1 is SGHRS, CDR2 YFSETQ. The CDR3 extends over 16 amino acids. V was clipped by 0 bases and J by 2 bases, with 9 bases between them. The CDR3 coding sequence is TGCGCCAGCAGCTTGGACAGGTTGGCTGGGGCCAACGTCCTGACTTTC. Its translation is CASSLDRLAGANVLTF.

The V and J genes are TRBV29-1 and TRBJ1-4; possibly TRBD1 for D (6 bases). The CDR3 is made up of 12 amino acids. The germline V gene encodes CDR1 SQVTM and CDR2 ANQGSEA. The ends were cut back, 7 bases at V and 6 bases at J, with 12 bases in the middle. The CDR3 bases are TGCAGCGCGGGGGGCTACGATGAAAAACTGTTTTTT. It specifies CSAGGYDEKLFF.

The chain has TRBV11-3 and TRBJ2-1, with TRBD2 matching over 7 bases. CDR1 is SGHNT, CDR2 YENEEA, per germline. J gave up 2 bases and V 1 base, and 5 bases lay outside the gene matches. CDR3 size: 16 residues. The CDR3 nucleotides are TGTGCCAGCAGCTTAGCGGCGGGAGTTGCCTACAATGAGCAGTTCTTC. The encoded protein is CASSLAAGVAYNEQFF.

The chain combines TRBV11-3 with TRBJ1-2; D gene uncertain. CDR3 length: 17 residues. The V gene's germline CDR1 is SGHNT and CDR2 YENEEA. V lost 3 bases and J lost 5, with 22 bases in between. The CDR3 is CASSLSPPTGSYYGYTF. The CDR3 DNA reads TGTGCCAGCAGCTTGAGCCCCCCGACGGGGAGTTATTATGGCTACACCTTC.

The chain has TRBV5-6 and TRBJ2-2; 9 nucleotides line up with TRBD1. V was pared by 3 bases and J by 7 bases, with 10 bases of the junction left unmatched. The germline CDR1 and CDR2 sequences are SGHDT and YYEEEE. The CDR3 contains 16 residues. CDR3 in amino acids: CASSSPPGQGFGELFF. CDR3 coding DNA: TGTGCCAGCAGCTCCCCGCCAGGACAGGGGTTCGGGGAGCTGTTTTTT.

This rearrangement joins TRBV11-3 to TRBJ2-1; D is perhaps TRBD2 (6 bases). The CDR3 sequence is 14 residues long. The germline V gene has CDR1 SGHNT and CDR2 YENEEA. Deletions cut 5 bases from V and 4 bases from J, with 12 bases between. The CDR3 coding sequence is TGTGCCAGCAGCCTGAGGGACTTTTACAATGAGCAGTTCTTC. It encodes CASSLRDFYNEQFF.

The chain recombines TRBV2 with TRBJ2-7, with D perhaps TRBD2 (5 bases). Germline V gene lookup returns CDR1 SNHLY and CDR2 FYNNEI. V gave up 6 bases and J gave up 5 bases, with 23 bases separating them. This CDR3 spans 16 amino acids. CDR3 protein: CASRAGVVTFGHEQYF. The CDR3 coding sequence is TGTGCCAGCAGAGCCGGGGTAGTCACTTTTGGCCACGAGCAGTACTTC.

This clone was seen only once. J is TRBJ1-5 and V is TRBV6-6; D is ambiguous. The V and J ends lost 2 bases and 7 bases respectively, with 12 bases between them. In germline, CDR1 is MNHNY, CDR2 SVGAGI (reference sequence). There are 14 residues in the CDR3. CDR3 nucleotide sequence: TGTGCCAGCAGTTACCAAGAGGGTGGGCAGCCCCAGCATTTT. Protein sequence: CASSYQEGGQPQHF.

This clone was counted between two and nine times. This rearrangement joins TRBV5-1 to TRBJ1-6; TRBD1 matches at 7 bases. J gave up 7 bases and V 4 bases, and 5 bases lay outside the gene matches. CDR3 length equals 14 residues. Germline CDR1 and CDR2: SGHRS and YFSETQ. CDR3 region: CASSEQGNNSPLHF. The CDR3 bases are TGCGCCAGCAGCGAACAGGGGAACAATTCACCCCTCCACTTT.

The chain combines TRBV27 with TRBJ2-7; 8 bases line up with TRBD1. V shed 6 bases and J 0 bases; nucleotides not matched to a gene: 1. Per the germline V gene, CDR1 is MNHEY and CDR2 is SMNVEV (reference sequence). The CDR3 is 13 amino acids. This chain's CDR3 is CASRGQVSYEQYF. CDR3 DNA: TGTGCCAGCAGGGGACAGGTCTCCTACGAGCAGTACTTC.